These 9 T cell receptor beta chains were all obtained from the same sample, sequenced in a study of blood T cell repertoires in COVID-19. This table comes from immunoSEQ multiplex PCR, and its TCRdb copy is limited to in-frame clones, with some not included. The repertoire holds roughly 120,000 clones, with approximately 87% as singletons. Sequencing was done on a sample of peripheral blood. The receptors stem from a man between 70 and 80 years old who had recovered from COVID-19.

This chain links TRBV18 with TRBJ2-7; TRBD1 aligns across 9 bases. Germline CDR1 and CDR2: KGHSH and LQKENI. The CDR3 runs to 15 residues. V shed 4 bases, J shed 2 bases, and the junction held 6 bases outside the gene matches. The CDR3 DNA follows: TGTGCCAGCTCACAACCCGGGACAGGGACCTACGAGCAGTACTTC. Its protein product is CASSQPGTGTYEQYF.

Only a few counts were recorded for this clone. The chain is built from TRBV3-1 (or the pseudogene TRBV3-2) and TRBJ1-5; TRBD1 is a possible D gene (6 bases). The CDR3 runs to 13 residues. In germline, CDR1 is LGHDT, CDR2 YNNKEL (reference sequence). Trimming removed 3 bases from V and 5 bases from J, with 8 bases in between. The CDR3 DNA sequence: TGTGCCAGCAGCCACAGACAGGATCAGCCCCAGCATTTT. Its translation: CASSHRQDQPQHF.

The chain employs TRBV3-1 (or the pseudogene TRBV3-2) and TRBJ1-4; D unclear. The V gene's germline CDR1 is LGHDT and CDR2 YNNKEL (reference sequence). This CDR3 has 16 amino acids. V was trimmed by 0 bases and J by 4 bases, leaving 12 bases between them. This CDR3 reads CASSQDPVRFNEKLFF. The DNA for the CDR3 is TGTGCCAGCAGCCAAGATCCCGTACGGTTTAATGAAAAACTGTTTTTT.

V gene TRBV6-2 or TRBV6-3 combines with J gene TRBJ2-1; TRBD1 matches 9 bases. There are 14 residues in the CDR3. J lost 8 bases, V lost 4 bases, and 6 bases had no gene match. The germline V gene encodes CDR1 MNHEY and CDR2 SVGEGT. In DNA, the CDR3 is TGTGCCAGCAGTTTCCTGGACAGGGGCGATGAGCAGTTCTTC. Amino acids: CASSFLDRGDEQFF.

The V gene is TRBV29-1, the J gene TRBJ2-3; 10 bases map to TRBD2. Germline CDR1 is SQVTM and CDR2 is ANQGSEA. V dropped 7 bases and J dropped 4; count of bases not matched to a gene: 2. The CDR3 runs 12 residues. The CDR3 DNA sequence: TGCAGCGCTCTAGCGGGAGCAGATACGCAGTATTTT. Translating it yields CSALAGADTQYF.

This CDR3 reads CASSLGSSYNEQFF. DNA for the CDR3: TGTGCCAGCAGCTTAGGCAGCTCCTACAATGAGCAGTTCTTC. The rearrangement joins TRBV7-9 to TRBJ2-1; D remains unclear. V lost 1 base to trimming and J lost 0 bases, with 4 bases between them. The CDR3 sequence is 14 residues long. Germline V gene sequence: CDR1 SEHNR, CDR2 FQNEAQ (reference sequence).

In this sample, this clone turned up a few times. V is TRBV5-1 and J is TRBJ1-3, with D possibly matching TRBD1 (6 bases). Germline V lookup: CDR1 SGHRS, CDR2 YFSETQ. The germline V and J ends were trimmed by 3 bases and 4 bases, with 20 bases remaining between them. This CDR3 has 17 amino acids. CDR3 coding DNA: TGCGCCAGCAGCTCCTCCCCCGGGACATCCATGGGAAACACCATATATTTT. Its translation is CASSSSPGTSMGNTIYF.

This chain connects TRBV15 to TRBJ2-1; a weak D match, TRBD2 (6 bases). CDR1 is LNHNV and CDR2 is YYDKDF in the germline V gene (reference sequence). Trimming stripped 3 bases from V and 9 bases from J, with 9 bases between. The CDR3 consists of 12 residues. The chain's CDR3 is CATSRTEGEQFF. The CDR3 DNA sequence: TGTGCCACCAGCAGGACGGAGGGTGAGCAGTTCTTC.

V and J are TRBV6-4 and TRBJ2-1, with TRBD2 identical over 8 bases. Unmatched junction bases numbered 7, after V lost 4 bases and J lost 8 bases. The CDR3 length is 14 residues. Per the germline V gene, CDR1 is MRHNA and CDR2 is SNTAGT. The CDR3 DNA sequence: TGTGCCAGCAGTGTTGTCGGGGGGGTGGATGAGCAGTTCTTC. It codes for CASSVVGGVDEQFF.